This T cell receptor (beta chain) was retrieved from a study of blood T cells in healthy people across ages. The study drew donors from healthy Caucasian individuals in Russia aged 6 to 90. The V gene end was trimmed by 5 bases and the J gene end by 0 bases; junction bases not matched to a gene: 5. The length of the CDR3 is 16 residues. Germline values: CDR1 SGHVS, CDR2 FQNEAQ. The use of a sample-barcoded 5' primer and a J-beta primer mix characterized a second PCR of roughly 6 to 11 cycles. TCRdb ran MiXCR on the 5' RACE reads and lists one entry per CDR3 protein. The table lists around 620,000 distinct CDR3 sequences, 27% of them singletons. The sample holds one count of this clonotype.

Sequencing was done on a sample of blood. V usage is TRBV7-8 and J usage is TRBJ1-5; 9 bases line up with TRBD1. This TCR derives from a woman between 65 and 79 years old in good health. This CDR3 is CASSGTGSFSNQPQHF. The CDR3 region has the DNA TGTGCCAGCAGCGGGACAGGGAGCTTTAGCAATCAGCCCCAGCATTTT.